The T cell receptor beta chain under discussion was sequenced for a study of cytomegalovirus exposure and HLA in healthy donors. Study-level background: The platform used for the 120 or so validation repertoires matched that of the 666 first-cohort repertoires, a later analysis reported.

The sample holds a few counts of this clone. Its antigen is unknown. This CDR3 contains 11 residues. CDR1 and CDR2 from the germline V gene are MDHEN and SYDVKM. Between the trimmed V and J ends, which lost 3 bases and 7 bases, there was a span of 4 bases. Method: immunoSEQ multiplex PCR; TCRdb's copy keeps in-frame clones and lacks some. This table has about 130,000 clones, roughly 86% appearing once. Findings and limits, study-wide: The TCR clusters that emerged in the first cohort tended, a later analysis found, to co-occur in the approximately 110 validation repertoires. Overall, approximately 150 TCR beta chains were annotated as cytomegalovirus-associated.

Separation from the roughly 670-subject first cohort characterized the approximately 120-subject validation cohort, to which the donors belonged. This rearrangement joins TRBV28 to TRBJ1-5; D not certain. This receptor was identified in a man aged 30 to 39 in good health and CMV-seronegative. Sequenced: PBMCs. CDR3 loop: CASSFSQPQHF. The DNA for the CDR3 is TGTGCCAGCAGTTTCTCCCAGCCCCAGCATTTT. Drawing the rest from reference TRBV28 and TRBJ1-5, the complete variable domain is DVKVTQSSRYLVKRTGEKVFLECVQDMDHENMFWYRQDPGLGLRLIYFSYDVKMKEKGDIPEGYSVSREKKERFSLILESASTNQTSMYLCASSFSQPQHFGDGTRLSIL.